The next 13 T cell receptor beta chains were all read from a single sample in a study of T-cell memory formation after mild COVID-19. TCRdb reprocessed the 5' RACE reads via MiXCR and lists one record per CDR3 protein. The sample holds 450,000 to 650,000 distinct CDR3 sequences, 20% seen once. The specimen sequenced was PBMCs or a T cell subset sorted from them (not recorded which). Receptors were obtained from an adult woman who had mild COVID-19 (a few samples of this study predate the infection). Cell type and time point are not known.

The chain couples TRBV30 to TRBJ1-5; D is possibly TRBD1 (5 bases). Looked up from germline, CDR1 is GTSNPN and CDR2 is SVGIG (reference sequence). The CDR3 contains 12 residues. Trimming shortened V by 5 bases and J by 5 bases, and 10 bases separated the two germline ends. The CDR3: CAWGTGDQPQHF. The CDR3 coding sequence is TGTGCCTGGGGGACGGGTGATCAGCCCCAGCATTTT. Full variable domain (remainder filled in from reference TRBV30 and TRBJ1-5): SQTIHQWPATLVQPVGSPLSLECTVEGTSNPNLYWYRQAAGRGLQLLFYSVGIGQISSEVPQNLSASRPQDRQFILSSKKLLLSDSGFYLCAWGTGDQPQHFGDGTRLSIL.

V usage is TRBV6-5 and J usage is TRBJ2-1; TRBD2 agrees at 7 bases. The CDR3 has 16 residues. Germline-derived CDR1 and CDR2 are MNHEY and SVGAGI. V trimming: 5 bases; J trimming: 2 bases; junction bases outside the gene matches: 9. CDR3 nucleotide sequence: TGTGCCAGCAGTCTCGGGGCGGGAGATGCCTACAATGAGCAGTTCTTC. Protein sequence: CASSLGAGDAYNEQFF.

This clonotype has just a few counts. The chain is built from TRBV5-1 and TRBJ1-2; 8 bases agree with TRBD1. The germline V gene has CDR1 SGHRS and CDR2 YFSETQ. CDR3 length: 18 amino acids. The V and J ends lost 3 bases and 2 bases, in that order; junction bases with no gene match: 15. CDR3 region: CASSWRGGQGRRNYGYTF. CDR3 DNA sequence: TGCGCCAGCAGCTGGAGGGGCGGACAGGGTCGGAGGAACTATGGCTACACCTTC.

The sample holds a few counts of this clonotype. The chain recombines TRBV7-3 with TRBJ1-1; TRBD1 might be the D (5 bases). The CDR3 has 13 amino acids. Germline V gene sequence: CDR1 SGHTA, CDR2 FQGTGA. V shed 4 bases and J shed 8 bases, with 14 bases lying between them. In DNA, the CDR3 is TGTGCCAGCAGCTGGCAGCCGGGGCAAGAAGCTTTCTTT. It yields the protein CASSWQPGQEAFF.

This clonotype turned up a few times. The gene calls are TRBV7-2 and TRBJ2-2, with D possibly being TRBD1 (5 bases). The germline V gene encodes CDR1 SGHTA and CDR2 FQGNSA. The CDR3 has 11 residues. With 7 bases removed from V and 9 bases from J, the gap between germline ends came to 9 bases. CDR3 bases: TGTGCCAGCACCCCGGACAGGGAGCTGTTTTTT. Its translation is CASTPDRELFF.

V and J are TRBV3-1 and TRBJ2-7; possible D gene TRBD1, 5 bases. The CDR3 has 14 residues. With 1 base removed from V and 4 bases from J, the gap between germline ends came to 11 bases. CDR1 is LGHDT and CDR2 is YNNKEL in the germline V gene (reference sequence). The CDR3 sequence is CASSQVPGKYEQYF. DNA of the CDR3: TGTGCCAGCAGCCAAGTTCCAGGGAAATACGAGCAGTACTTC.

This clonotype was observed a few times. The gene calls are TRBV7-9 and TRBJ2-5, with D possibly being TRBD2 (6 bases). V lost 5 bases and J 2 bases, leaving 21 bases between the germline ends. The CDR3 has 17 residues. Germline V gene data show CDR1 as SEHNR and CDR2 as FQNEAQ (reference sequence). The CDR3 region is CASSLGVVEGPQETQYF. The CDR3 DNA reads as TGTGCCAGCAGCCTAGGGGTTGTGGAGGGTCCACAAGAGACCCAGTACTTC.

The sample holds a few counts of this clonotype. The genes are TRBV14 and TRBJ2-3; D uncertain. Germline CDR1 SGHDN, CDR2 FVKESK. The CDR3 loop spans 13 amino acids. V was shortened by 2 bases and J by 4 bases, with 7 bases between the two germline ends. DNA of the CDR3: TGTGCCAGCAGCCAATCTAGGGCAGATACGCAGTATTTT. Protein sequence: CASSQSRADTQYF.

This clonotype was observed a handful of times. The chain uses TRBV15 and TRBJ1-5, with D unresolved. From germline, CDR1 is LNHNV and CDR2 YYDKDF (reference sequence). Deletions cut 5 bases from V and 0 bases from J, with 14 bases between. This CDR3 spans 16 amino acids. CDR3 residues: CATSGGRIYSNQPQHF. The CDR3 DNA reads TGTGCCACCAGCGGAGGGCGGATTTATAGCAATCAGCCCCAGCATTTT.

This clonotype was seen more than once but under ten times. J is TRBJ1-5 and V is TRBV6-1; D gene ambiguous. There are 11 residues in the CDR3. The germline V gene encodes CDR1 MNHNS and CDR2 SASEGT. V lost 6 bases and J lost 4, with 4 bases in between. The CDR3 loop reads CASSANQPQHF. The CDR3, as DNA: TGTGCCAGCAGCGCAAATCAGCCCCAGCATTTT.

The chain joins TRBV19 to TRBJ2-3; D unresolved. The CDR3 has 13 amino acids. Looked up from germline, CDR1 is LNHDA and CDR2 is SQIVND (reference sequence). Trimming took off 1 base at V and 3 bases at J, with 5 bases between the two ends. The CDR3 nucleotides read TGTGCCAGTAGTATAGGAGTGACAGATACGCAGTATTTT. Amino acid sequence: CASSIGVTDTQYF.

Only a few counts were recorded for this clonotype. The CDR3 loop reads CASSYYPNQPQHF. DNA for the CDR3: TGTGCCAGCAGTTATTACCCCAATCAGCCCCAGCATTTT. The chain carries TRBV6-5 and TRBJ1-5; D unresolved. V shed 3 bases and J shed 3 bases, with 6 bases lying between them. The CDR3 extends over 13 amino acids. Germline values: CDR1 MNHEY, CDR2 SVGAGI.

This clonotype appeared a few times. The gene calls are TRBV25-1 and TRBJ2-1; no definite D call. The CDR3 length is 15 residues. The germline gives CDR1 MGHDK, CDR2 SYGVNS. Trimming took 0 bases from V and 2 from J, leaving 8 bases between them. The CDR3 loop is CASSEYKYAYNEQFF. DNA for the CDR3: TGTGCCAGCAGTGAATATAAGTATGCCTACAATGAGCAGTTCTTC.